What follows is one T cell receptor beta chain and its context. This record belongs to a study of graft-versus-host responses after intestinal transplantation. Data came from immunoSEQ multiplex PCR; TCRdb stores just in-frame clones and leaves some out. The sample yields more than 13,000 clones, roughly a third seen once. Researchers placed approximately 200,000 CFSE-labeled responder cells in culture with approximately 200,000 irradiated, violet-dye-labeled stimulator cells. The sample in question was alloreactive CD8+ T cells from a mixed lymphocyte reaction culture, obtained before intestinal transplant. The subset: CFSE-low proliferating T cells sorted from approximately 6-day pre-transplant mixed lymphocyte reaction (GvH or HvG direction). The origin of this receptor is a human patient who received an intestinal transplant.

CDR3 sequence: CSATPLGGEAFF. CDR3 DNA sequence: TGCAGTGCGACGCCCCTTGGCGGGGAAGCTTTCTTT. The genes are TRBV29-1 and TRBJ1-1, with D unclear. The CDR3 is made up of 12 amino acids. Germline values: CDR1 SQVTM, CDR2 ANQGSEA.